This section outlines one TCR beta chain sequence together with its context. TCRdb's table, derived via immunoSEQ multiplex PCR, lists solely in-frame clones and lacks some. The sample has about 58,000 clones; approximately 86% are singletons. The sample is drawn from a study of memory CD4+ T cells and cytomegalovirus serostatus. Single viable CD3+CD4+CD8-CD45RO+ cells were sorted as the memory CD4+ T cells. Germline V gene data show CDR1 as LGHNT and CDR2 as FRNRAP. Trimming stripped 7 bases from V and 0 bases from J, with 22 bases between. The CDR3 extends over 18 amino acids. This rearrangement joins TRBV12-5 to TRBJ2-1, with a weak D call TRBD2 (6 bases). The TCR sequence derives from an adult in good health and CMV-seronegative. Some clones in this sample may be carry-over from other donors' samples. The sample consisted of memory CD4+ T cells from blood. The DNA for the CDR3 is TGTGCTAGTGCCCCGCGTGGTTGGACTACGAGCTCCTACAATGAGCAGTTCTTC. Its translation: CASAPRGWTTSSYNEQFF.